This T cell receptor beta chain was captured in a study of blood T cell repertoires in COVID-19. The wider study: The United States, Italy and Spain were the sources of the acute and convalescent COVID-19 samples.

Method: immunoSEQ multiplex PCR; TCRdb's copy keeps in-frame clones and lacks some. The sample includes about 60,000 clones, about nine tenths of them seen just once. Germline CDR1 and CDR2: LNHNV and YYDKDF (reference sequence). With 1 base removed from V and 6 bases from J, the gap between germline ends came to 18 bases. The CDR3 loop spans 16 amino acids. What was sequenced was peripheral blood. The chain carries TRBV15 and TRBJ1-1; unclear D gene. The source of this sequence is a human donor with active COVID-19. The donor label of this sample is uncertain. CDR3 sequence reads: CATSRGGVGTASEAFF. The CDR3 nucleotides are TGTGCCACCAGCAGAGGGGGAGTAGGTACCGCCTCTGAAGCTTTCTTT.